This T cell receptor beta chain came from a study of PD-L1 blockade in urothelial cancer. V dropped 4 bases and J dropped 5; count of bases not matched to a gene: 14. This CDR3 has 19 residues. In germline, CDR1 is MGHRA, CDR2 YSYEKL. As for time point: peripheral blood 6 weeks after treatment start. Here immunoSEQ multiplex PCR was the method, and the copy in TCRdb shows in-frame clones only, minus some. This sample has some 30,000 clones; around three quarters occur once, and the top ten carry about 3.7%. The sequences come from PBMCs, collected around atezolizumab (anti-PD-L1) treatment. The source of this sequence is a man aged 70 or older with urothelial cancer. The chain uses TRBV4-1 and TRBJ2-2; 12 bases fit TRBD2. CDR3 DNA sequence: TGCGCCAGCAGCCCCCCTAGCGGGGGGGCCCGCTTTGGTACCGGGGAGCTGTTTTTT. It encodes CASSPPSGGARFGTGELFF.